The source of this T cell receptor (beta chain) is a study of radiotherapy plus CTLA-4 blockade in lung cancer. This table comes from immunoSEQ multiplex PCR, and its TCRdb copy is limited to in-frame clones, with some not included. Of about 76,000 clones listed, around 80% were seen once; the top ten hold 0.79%. Germline CDR1 is MDHEN and CDR2 is SYDVKM. The CDR3 covers 15 residues. The trim removed 10 bases at V and 0 bases at J, leaving 9 bases unmatched. Sample: peripheral blood, taken from a patient treated with radiotherapy plus ipilimumab. The J gene is TRBJ1-5, the V gene TRBV28; 7 bases are a match to TRBD1. This TCR was sampled from a human donor with non-small cell lung cancer who had stable disease on radiotherapy plus ipilimumab. The CDR3 coding sequence is TGTGCCACCTCCCAGGGGGTGAATAGCAATCAGCCCCAGCATTTT. Encoded protein: CATSQGVNSNQPQHF. The full variable domain, rest sourced from reference TRBV28 and TRBJ1-5, is DVKVTQSSRYLVKRTGEKVFLECVQDMDHENMFWYRQDPGLGLRLIYFSYDVKMKEKGDIPEGYSVSREKKERFSLILESASTNQTSMYLCATSQGVNSNQPQHFGDGTRLSIL.